This T cell receptor beta chain was recovered during a study of shared clonotypes between healthy human individuals. Findings of the study overall: Tissue TCR repertoires likely differ from these blood-only repertoires.

On this clone: Antigen: not known.

The V gene lost 0 bases and the J gene lost 0 bases, with 15 bases spanning the gap. From germline, CDR1 is MDHEN and CDR2 SYDVKM. The CDR3 spans 18 residues. Measured with immunoSEQ multiplex PCR; TCRdb has only the in-frame clones, and not every one. This table holds fewer than 3 million clones, 80% to 95% found once. The chain is built from TRBV28 and TRBJ2-4; D not certain. This TCR was sampled from a man aged 18 to 29 in good health. Some clones in this sample may be carry-over from other donors' samples. What was sequenced was naive CD4+ T cells from PBMCs. Subset noted: CD45RA+ positively selected. This CDR3 is CASSLWPVGGLAKNIQYF. The CDR3 DNA is TGTGCCAGCAGTTTATGGCCTGTTGGCGGATTAGCCAAAAACATTCAGTACTTC.